The following is a T cell receptor (beta chain) sequence with its context. Its matching antigen is unknown. This sample is drawn from a study of T cells in Graves' hyperthyroidism and ophthalmopathy. Regarding the study as a whole: Blood held most thyroid clonotypes expanded above 0.001 frequency.

The TCR beta CDR3 regions underwent amplification using RNA transcripts as the source. TCR CDR3 regions were first amplified by RT-PCR with HTBI primers. TCRdb independently ran MiXCR on the multiplex PCR reads; one entry per CDR3 protein. The data hold about 520,000 distinct CDR3 sequences, with approximately 25% observed a single time. Ophthalmopathy patients had Clinical Activity Score at least 3, NOSPECS grade at least 4, duration under 3 months. The germline CDR1 and CDR2 sequences are MDHEN and SYDVKM. Between the trimmed V and J ends, which lost 7 bases and 4 bases, there was a span of 13 bases. CDR3 length: 13 residues.

The TCR originated in a woman aged 25 to 39 with Graves' ophthalmopathy. V and J are TRBV28 and TRBJ1-1; D not certain. The sample consisted of blood. The CDR3: CASKISLSTEAFF. The CDR3 nucleotides are TGTGCCAGCAAGATAAGTCTTAGCACTGAAGCTTTCTTT.